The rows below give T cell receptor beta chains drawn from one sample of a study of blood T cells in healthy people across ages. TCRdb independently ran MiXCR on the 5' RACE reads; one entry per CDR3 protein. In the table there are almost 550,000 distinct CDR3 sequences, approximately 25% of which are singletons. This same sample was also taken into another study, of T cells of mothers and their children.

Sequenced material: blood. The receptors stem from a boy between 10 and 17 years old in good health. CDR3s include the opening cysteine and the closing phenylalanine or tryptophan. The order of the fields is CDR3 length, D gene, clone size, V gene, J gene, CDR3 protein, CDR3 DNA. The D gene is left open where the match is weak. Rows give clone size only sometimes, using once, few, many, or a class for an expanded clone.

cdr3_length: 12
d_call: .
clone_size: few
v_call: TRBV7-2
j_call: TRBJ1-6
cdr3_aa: CASSQRVPPLHF
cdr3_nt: TGTGCCAGCAGCCAAAGGGTGCCACCCCTCCACTTT

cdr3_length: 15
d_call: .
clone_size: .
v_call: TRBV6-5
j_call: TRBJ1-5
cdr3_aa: CASSYSYRLNQPQHF
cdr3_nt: TGTGCCAGCAGTTACTCGTACCGGCTCAATCAGCCCCAGCATTTT

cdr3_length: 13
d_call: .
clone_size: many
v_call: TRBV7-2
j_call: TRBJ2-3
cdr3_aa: CASSSGATDTQYF
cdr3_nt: TGTGCCAGCAGCTCCGGGGCCACAGATACGCAGTATTTT

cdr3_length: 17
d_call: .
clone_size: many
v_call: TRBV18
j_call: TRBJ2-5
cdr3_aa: CASSPQRDRYPSETQYF
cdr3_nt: TGTGCCAGCTCACCACAGCGGGACAGATATCCTTCGGAGACCCAGTACTTC

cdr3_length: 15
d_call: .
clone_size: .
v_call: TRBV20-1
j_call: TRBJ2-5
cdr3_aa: CSARVWTGIQETQYF
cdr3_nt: TGCAGTGCTAGAGTATGGACCGGGATTCAGGAGACCCAGTACTTC

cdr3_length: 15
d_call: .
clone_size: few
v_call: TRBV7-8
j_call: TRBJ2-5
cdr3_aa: CASSHQLASQETQYF
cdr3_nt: TGTGCCAGCAGCCACCAGCTAGCGAGTCAAGAGACCCAGTACTTC

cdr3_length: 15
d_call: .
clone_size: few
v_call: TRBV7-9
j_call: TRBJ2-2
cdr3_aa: CASSVVGLNTGELFF
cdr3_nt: TGTGCCAGCAGCGTGGTTGGGCTAAACACCGGGGAGCTGTTTTTT

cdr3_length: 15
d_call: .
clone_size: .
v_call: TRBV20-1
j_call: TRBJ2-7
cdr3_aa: CSASKSAGSFPEQYF
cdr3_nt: TGCAGTGCTAGTAAATCTGCCGGGAGTTTCCCCGAGCAGTACTTC

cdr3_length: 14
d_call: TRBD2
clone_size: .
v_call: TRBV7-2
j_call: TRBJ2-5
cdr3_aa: CASSLASGGGTQYF
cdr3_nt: TGTGCCAGCAGCTTAGCTAGCGGGGGCGGTACCCAGTACTTC

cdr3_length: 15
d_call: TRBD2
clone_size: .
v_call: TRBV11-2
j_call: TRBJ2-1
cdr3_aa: CASSTSGGALDEQFF
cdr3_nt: TGTGCCAGCAGCACTAGCGGGGGGGCCCTCGATGAGCAGTTCTTC

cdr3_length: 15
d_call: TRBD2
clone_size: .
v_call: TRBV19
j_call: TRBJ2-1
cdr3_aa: CASSIPGGGYNEQFF
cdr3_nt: TGTGCCAGTAGTATTCCGGGGGGGGGATACAATGAGCAGTTCTTC

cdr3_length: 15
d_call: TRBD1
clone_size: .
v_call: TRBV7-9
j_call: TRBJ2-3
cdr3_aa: CASSTGQGVTDTQYF
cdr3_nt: TGTGCCAGCAGCACCGGACAGGGGGTGACAGATACGCAGTATTTT

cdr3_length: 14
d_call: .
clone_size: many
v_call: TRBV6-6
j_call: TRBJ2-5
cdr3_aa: CASSYSGSQETQYF
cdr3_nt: TGTGCCAGCAGTTACTCGGGGTCCCAAGAGACCCAGTACTTC

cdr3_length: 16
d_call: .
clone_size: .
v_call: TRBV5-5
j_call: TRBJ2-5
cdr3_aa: CASRKVEGEFRETQYF
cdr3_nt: TGTGCCAGCAGGAAAGTTGAGGGGGAGTTCAGAGAGACCCAGTACTTC

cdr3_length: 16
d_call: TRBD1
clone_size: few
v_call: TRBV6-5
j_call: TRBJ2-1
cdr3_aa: CASSYSTGAAYNEQFF
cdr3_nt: TGTGCCAGCAGTTACTCGACAGGGGCAGCCTACAATGAGCAGTTCTTC

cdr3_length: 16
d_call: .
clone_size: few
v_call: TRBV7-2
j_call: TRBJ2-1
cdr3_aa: CASRWTYLSSYNEQFF
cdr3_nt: TGTGCCAGCAGATGGACATATCTAAGCTCCTACAATGAGCAGTTCTTC

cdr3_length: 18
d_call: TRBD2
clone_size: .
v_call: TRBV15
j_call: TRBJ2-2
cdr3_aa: CATSRVGSGRIHTGELFF
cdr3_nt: TGTGCCACCAGCAGAGTAGGTAGCGGGAGAATTCACACCGGGGAGCTGTTTTTT

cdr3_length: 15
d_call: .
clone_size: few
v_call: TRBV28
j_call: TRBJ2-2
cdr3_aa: CASSFLRGSAGELFF
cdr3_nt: TGTGCCAGCAGTTTTTTACGGGGGAGTGCCGGGGAGCTGTTTTTT

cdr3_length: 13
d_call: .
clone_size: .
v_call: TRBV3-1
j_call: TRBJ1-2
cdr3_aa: CASSQFPGHGYTF
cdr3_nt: TGTGCCAGCAGCCAATTTCCAGGGCATGGCTACACCTTC

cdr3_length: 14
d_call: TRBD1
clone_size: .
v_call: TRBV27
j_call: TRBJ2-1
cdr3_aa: CASRNGQAYNEQFF
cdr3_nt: TGTGCCAGCAGGAATGGACAGGCCTACAATGAGCAGTTCTTC

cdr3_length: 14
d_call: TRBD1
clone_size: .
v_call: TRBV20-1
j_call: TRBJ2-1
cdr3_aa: CSARGQGTGFEQSF
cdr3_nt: TGCAGTGCTAGGGGACAGGGGACCGGTTTTGAGCAGTCCTTC

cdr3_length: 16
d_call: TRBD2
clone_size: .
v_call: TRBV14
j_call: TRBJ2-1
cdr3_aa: CASSYSEGLGLNEQFF
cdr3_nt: TGTGCCAGCAGCTACAGCGAAGGACTAGGGCTCAATGAGCAGTTCTTC

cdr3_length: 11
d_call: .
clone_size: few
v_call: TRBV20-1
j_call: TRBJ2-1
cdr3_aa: CSASLGGGQFF
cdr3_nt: TGCAGTGCTAGTCTTGGCGGAGGGCAGTTCTTC

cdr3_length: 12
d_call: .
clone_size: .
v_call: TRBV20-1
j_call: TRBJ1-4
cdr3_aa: CSARGTGNWVFF
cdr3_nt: TGCAGTGCTAGAGGAACTGGAAATTGGGTGTTTTTT

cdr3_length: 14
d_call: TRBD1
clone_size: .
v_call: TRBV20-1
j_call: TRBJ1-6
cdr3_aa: CSASPGGYNSPLHF
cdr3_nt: TGCAGTGCTAGCCCAGGGGGCTATAATTCACCCCTCCACTTT

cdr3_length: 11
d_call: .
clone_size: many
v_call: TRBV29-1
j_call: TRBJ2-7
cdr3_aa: CSVVTSYEQYF
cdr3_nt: TGCAGCGTTGTTACCTCCTACGAGCAGTACTTC

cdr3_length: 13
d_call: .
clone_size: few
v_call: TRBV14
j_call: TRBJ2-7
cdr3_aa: CASSQGYPYEQYF
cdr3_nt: TGTGCCAGCAGCCAAGGCTATCCCTACGAGCAGTACTTC

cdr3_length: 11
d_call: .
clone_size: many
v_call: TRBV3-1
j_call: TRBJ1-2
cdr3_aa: CASSQGYGYTF
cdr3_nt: TGTGCCAGCAGCCAGGGGTATGGCTACACCTTC

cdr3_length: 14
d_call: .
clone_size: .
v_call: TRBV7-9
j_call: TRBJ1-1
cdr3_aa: CASSLDQTDTEAFF
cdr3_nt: TGTGCCAGCAGCTTGGATCAGACGGACACTGAAGCTTTCTTT

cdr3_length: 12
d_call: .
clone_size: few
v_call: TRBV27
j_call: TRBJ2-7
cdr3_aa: CASSGLGPEQYF
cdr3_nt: TGTGCCAGCTCCGGGCTAGGGCCCGAGCAGTACTTC

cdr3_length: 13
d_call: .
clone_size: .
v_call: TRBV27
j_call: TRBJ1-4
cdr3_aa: CASGGQGREKLFF
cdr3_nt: TGTGCCAGCGGAGGGCAGGGTAGAGAAAAACTGTTTTTT

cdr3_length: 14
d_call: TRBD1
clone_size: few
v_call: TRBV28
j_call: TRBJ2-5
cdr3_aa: CASSLWDSQETQYF
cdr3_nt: TGTGCCAGCAGTTTGTGGGACAGTCAAGAGACCCAGTACTTC

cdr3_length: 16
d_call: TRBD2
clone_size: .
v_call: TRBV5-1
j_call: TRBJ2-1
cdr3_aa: CASSLGGTSGRAWQFF
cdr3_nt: TGCGCCAGCAGCCTTGGGGGGACTAGCGGGAGGGCCTGGCAGTTCTTC

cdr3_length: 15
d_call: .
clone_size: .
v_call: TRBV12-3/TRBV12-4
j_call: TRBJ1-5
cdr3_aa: CASNQGRNGNQPQHF
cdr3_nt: TGTGCCAGCAATCAGGGGCGGAATGGCAATCAGCCCCAGCATTTT

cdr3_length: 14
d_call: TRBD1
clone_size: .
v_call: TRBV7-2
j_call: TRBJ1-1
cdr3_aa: CASSLVGTVSEAFF
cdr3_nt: TGTGCCAGCAGCTTAGTGGGGACAGTAAGTGAAGCTTTCTTT

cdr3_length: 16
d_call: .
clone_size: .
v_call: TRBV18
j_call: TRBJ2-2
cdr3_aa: CASSPFDGGPTGELFF
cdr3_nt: TGTGCCAGCTCACCATTCGACGGGGGACCAACCGGGGAGCTGTTTTTT

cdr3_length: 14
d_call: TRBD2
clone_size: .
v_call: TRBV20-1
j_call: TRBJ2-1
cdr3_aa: CSALLASSYNEQFF
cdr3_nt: TGCAGTGCTCTACTAGCGAGCTCCTACAATGAGCAGTTCTTC

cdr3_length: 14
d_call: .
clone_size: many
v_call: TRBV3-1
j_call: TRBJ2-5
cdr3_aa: CASSPRDLQETQYF
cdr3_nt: TGTGCCAGCAGCCCTCGGGACTTACAAGAGACCCAGTACTTC

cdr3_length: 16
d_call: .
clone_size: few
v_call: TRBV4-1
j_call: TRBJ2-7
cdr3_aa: CASSRTIPRLALEQYF
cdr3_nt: TGCGCCAGCAGCCGAACCATCCCCCGTCTAGCACTCGAGCAGTACTTC

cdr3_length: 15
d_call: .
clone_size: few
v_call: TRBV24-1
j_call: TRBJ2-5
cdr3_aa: CATSATWGTTETQYF
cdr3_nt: TGTGCCACCAGTGCCACCTGGGGGACAACTGAGACCCAGTACTTC

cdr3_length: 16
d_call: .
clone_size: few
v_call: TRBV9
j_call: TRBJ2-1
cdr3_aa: CASSVGVTPVYNEQFF
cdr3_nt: TGTGCCAGCAGCGTAGGAGTCACACCGGTTTACAATGAGCAGTTCTTC

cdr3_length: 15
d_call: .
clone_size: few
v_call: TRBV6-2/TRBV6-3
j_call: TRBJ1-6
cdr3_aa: CASNSGRTYNSPLHF
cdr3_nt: TGTGCCAGCAATTCGGGGCGTACCTATAATTCACCCCTCCACTTT

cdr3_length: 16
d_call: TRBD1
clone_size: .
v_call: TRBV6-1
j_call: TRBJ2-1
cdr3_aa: CASSEVGQGPYNEQFF
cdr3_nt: TGTGCCAGCAGTGAAGTGGGACAGGGCCCCTACAATGAGCAGTTCTTC

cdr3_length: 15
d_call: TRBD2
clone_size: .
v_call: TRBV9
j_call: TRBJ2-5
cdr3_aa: CASSVDGGSTETQYF
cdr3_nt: TGTGCCAGCAGCGTAGATGGCGGGAGCACAGAGACCCAGTACTTC

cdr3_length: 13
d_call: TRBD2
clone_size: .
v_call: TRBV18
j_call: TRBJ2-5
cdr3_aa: CASSPRDYPTQYF
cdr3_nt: TGTGCCAGCTCACCCCGGGACTATCCGACCCAGTACTTC